Presented here are 26 T cell receptor beta chains from one specimen sequenced in a study of cytomegalovirus exposure and HLA in healthy donors. Measured with immunoSEQ multiplex PCR; TCRdb has only the in-frame clones, and not every one. The repertoire consists of 100,000 to 130,000 clones, with 90% to 96% occurring once and the leading ten covering roughly 0.67%. The specimen sequenced was PBMCs. All receptors derive from a woman between 18 and 29 years old in good health and CMV-seronegative.

This clone occurred once. The chain employs TRBV6-1 and TRBJ2-2, with D perhaps matching TRBD2 (5 bases). Trimming stripped 7 bases from V and 0 bases from J, with 12 bases between. This CDR3 contains 15 residues. Germline V gene lookup returns CDR1 MNHNS and CDR2 SASEGT. CDR3 loop: CASIRGVANTGELFF. In DNA form, the CDR3 reads TGTGCCAGCATCCGGGGAGTCGCGAACACCGGGGAGCTGTTTTTT.

This chain connects TRBV6-5 to TRBJ1-6; D gene ambiguous. Trimming took 5 bases from V and 9 from J, leaving 14 bases between them. CDR1 is MNHEY, CDR2 SVGAGI, per germline. The CDR3 has 14 amino acids. The CDR3: CASSPAWEGSPLHF. CDR3 DNA: TGTGCCAGCAGTCCGGCTTGGGAGGGTTCACCCCTCCACTTT.

This chain uses TRBV7-2 with TRBJ2-3; D is perhaps TRBD1 (5 bases). The CDR3 has 14 residues. Trimming removed 1 base at V and 1 base at J, with 6 bases between. Germline lookup yields CDR1 SGHTA and CDR2 FQGNSA. The CDR3 loop is CASSLVGGTDTQYF. CDR3 sequence (DNA): TGTGCCAGCAGCTTAGTAGGGGGCACAGATACGCAGTATTTT.

The gene calls are TRBV2 and TRBJ2-1, with TRBD2 identical over 11 bases. V dropped 6 bases and J dropped 9; count of bases not matched to a gene: 10. CDR1 is SNHLY, CDR2 FYNNEI, per germline. The CDR3 has 15 residues. The CDR3 reads CASRPSGGLTGEQFF. DNA of the CDR3: TGTGCCAGCAGGCCTAGCGGGGGGCTGACCGGTGAGCAGTTCTTC.

This chain connects TRBV27 to TRBJ2-7, with D perhaps matching TRBD1 (5 bases). The CDR3 loop spans 15 amino acids. V was shortened by 6 bases and J by 2 bases, with 17 bases between the two germline ends. Per the germline V gene, CDR1 is MNHEY and CDR2 is SMNVEV (reference sequence). The CDR3 DNA reads as TGTGCCAGCAGACAGGACATCGAGCCGACCTACGAGCAGTACTTC. Encoded protein: CASRQDIEPTYEQYF.

This clone showed up just once. The V gene is TRBV9, the J gene TRBJ2-4; D might be TRBD1 (6 bases). The CDR3 is 19 amino acids. The V end lost 4 bases, the J end lost 2 bases, and 25 bases lay between the germline ends. CDR1 and CDR2 (germline): SGDLS, YYNGEE. The CDR3 sequence is CASSPTPGQGPLTKNIQYF. CDR3 DNA sequence: TGTGCCAGCAGCCCTACCCCGGGACAAGGGCCTCTGACCAAAAACATTCAGTACTTC. Using reference TRBV9 and TRBJ2-4 for the parts outside the CDR3, the full variable domain is DSGVTQTPKHLITATGQRVTLRCSPRSGDLSVYWYQQSLDQGLQFLIQYYNGEERAKGNILERFSAQQFPDLHSELNLSSLELGDSALYFCASSPTPGQGPLTKNIQYFGAGTRLSVL.

This chain links TRBV18 with TRBJ2-6, with 7 bases lining up with TRBD1. The CDR3 totals 18 residues. V trimming: 0 bases; J trimming: 1 base; junction bases outside the gene matches: 6. Germline V lookup: CDR1 KGHSH, CDR2 LQKENI. CDR3 region: CASSPPTGFWSGANVLTF. CDR3 sequence (DNA): TGTGCCAGCTCACCACCGACAGGGTTTTGGTCTGGGGCCAACGTCCTGACTTTC.

The chain has TRBV5-4 and TRBJ2-7; 11 nucleotides align to TRBD1. The junction had 8 bases not matched to a gene; V was cut back by 4 bases and J by 2 bases. This CDR3 is built from 16 residues. Germline CDR1 is SGHNT and CDR2 is YYREEE (reference sequence). CDR3 DNA: TGTGCCAGCAGCCCATTGGGGGGACAGGGGGCCTACGAGCAGTACTTC. This encodes CASSPLGGQGAYEQYF.

The rearrangement links TRBV27 to TRBJ2-4; 8 bases align to TRBD1. Germline V CDR1 and CDR2: MNHEY, SMNVEV (reference sequence). V lost 5 bases to trimming and J lost 6 bases; unmatched junction nucleotides: 9. The CDR3 has 15 amino acids. The CDR3 nucleotides read TGTGCCAGCAGTCAGAGGGGACAGGCGTTAAACATTCAGTACTTC. Translated, it gives CASSQRGQALNIQYF.

V and J are TRBV28 and TRBJ2-3; a weak D match, TRBD2 (6 bases). Per germline, CDR1 MDHEN and CDR2 SYDVKM. Trimming removed 8 bases from V and 7 bases from J, with 22 bases in between. The CDR3 runs 15 residues. CDR3 nucleotides: TGTGCCAGCCGATCCGGGACTCCTAACCCATATACGCAGTATTTT. Encoded protein: CASRSGTPNPYTQYF.

The chain couples TRBV28 to TRBJ1-4; D is perhaps TRBD1 (6 bases). This CDR3 contains 15 residues. V was shortened by 6 bases and J by 4 bases, with 15 bases between the two germline ends. CDR1 is MDHEN, CDR2 SYDVKM, per germline. DNA of the CDR3: TGTGCCAGCAGCCCCCTCGCAGGGGATAATGAAAAACTGTTTTTT. Its protein is CASSPLAGDNEKLFF.

This chain uses TRBV7-9 with TRBJ1-2, with 7 bases lining up with TRBD1. Germline V gene data show CDR1 as SEHNR and CDR2 as FQNEAQ (reference sequence). V shed 5 bases and J 0 bases; nucleotides not matched to a gene: 3. The CDR3 covers 14 residues. DNA of the CDR3: TGTGCCAGCAGCGCCAGGGGGGCTAACTATGGCTACACCTTC. This gives the protein CASSARGANYGYTF.

This clone is a singleton in its sample. The chain is built from TRBV4-1 and TRBJ2-1; possible D gene TRBD1, 5 bases. The CDR3 contains 15 residues. The germline gives CDR1 MGHRA, CDR2 YSYEKL. Trimming pared 1 base from V and 3 bases from J, leaving 10 bases between. CDR3 in amino acids: CASSQARGHYNEQFF. In DNA form, the CDR3 reads TGCGCCAGCAGCCAAGCACGCGGACACTACAATGAGCAGTTCTTC.

The V call is TRBV20-1, the J call TRBJ1-1; D is ambiguous. The CDR3 has 11 residues. CDR1 and CDR2 (germline): DFQATT, SNEGSKA (reference sequence). CDR3 nucleotides: TGCAGCCCATCAGGGAACACTGAAGCTTTCTTT. It yields the protein CSPSGNTEAFF.

The chain combines TRBV6-5 with TRBJ1-1; D is perhaps TRBD1 (6 bases). The V end lost 6 bases, the J end lost 5 bases, and 19 bases lay between the germline ends. The germline CDR1 and CDR2 sequences are MNHEY and SVGAGI. This CDR3 region has 15 residues. CDR3 region: CASRRVQGKKTEAFF. The DNA of the CDR3 is TGTGCCAGCAGGAGGGTACAGGGAAAGAAAACTGAAGCTTTCTTT.

The chain links TRBV6-1 to TRBJ2-5, with TRBD1 matching 7 bases. V lost 7 bases to trimming and J lost 2 bases; unmatched junction nucleotides: 4. CDR3 length: 13 amino acids. Germline lookup yields CDR1 MNHNS and CDR2 SASEGT. CDR3 sequence (DNA): TGTGCCAGCACAGGGACAGAACAAGAGACCCAGTACTTC. This sequence encodes CASTGTEQETQYF.

This clone was seen just once. This chain connects TRBV11-3 to TRBJ2-1; the D gene is possibly TRBD2 (5 bases). There are 16 residues in the CDR3. The germline V and J ends were trimmed by 1 base and 4 bases, with 14 bases remaining between them. Germline CDR1 SGHNT, CDR2 YENEEA. For the CDR3, the DNA is TGTGCCAGCAGCTTAGGAGGTCGGGGAGAGTACAATGAGCAGTTCTTC. This translates into CASSLGGRGEYNEQFF.

This chain joins TRBV6-5 and TRBJ2-7; 7 bases map to TRBD1. The CDR3 runs 15 residues. CDR1 is MNHEY, CDR2 SVGAGI, per germline. V was pared by 2 bases and J by 6 bases, with 10 bases of the junction left unmatched. CDR3 in amino acids: CASSYEGTDFREQYF. The CDR3 DNA sequence: TGTGCCAGCAGTTACGAAGGGACAGATTTCCGCGAGCAGTACTTC.

The chain recombines TRBV7-2 with TRBJ2-1, with 9 positions matching TRBD1. The ends lost 5 bases at V and 8 bases at J; junction bases unmatched: 10. Germline values: CDR1 SGHTA, CDR2 FQGNSA. The CDR3 has 15 amino acids. The CDR3 region is CASSAGTGIGHEQFF. Written as DNA, the CDR3 is TGTGCCAGCAGCGCCGGGACAGGGATTGGGCATGAGCAGTTCTTC.

The chain employs TRBV7-9 and TRBJ2-3, with TRBD1 identical over 8 bases. This CDR3 has 15 amino acids. In germline, CDR1 is SEHNR, CDR2 FQNEAQ (reference sequence). V lost 1 base to trimming and J lost 2 bases; unmatched junction nucleotides: 2. The CDR3 loop is CASSLVQGATDTQYF. Here the CDR3 DNA reads TGTGCCAGCAGCTTAGTTCAGGGGGCCACAGATACGCAGTATTTT.

The chain links TRBV7-6 to TRBJ1-4, with D tentatively TRBD1 (6 bases). With 5 bases removed from V and 0 bases from J, the gap between germline ends came to 19 bases. From germline, CDR1 is SGHVS and CDR2 FNYEAQ. This CDR3 is 18 amino acids long. CDR3 in DNA: TGTGCCAGCAGCCTGCGGGGGGCGGGTAGTACAACTAATGAAAAACTGTTTTTT. This sequence encodes CASSLRGAGSTTNEKLFF.

V usage is TRBV18 and J usage is TRBJ1-1; 7 positions match TRBD1. Germline loops: CDR1 KGHSH, CDR2 LQKENI. Trimming took 3 bases from V and 7 from J; bases not matched to a gene: 2. CDR3 length: 12 amino acids. The CDR3 sequence: CASSPRQGEAFF. The CDR3 bases are TGTGCCAGCTCACCCCGACAGGGTGAAGCTTTCTTT.

The gene calls are TRBV2 and TRBJ2-7; TRBD2 aligns across 8 bases. This CDR3 is 13 amino acids long. V was pared by 8 bases and J by 5 bases, with 8 bases of the junction left unmatched. Germline V gene data show CDR1 as SNHLY and CDR2 as FYNNEI. CDR3 amino acids: CASQGLGFHEQYF. The CDR3 nucleotides are TGTGCCAGCCAGGGACTAGGATTTCACGAGCAGTACTTC.

This clone was seen just once. The chain is built from TRBV5-4 and TRBJ2-3; 8 nucleotides match TRBD2. The germline CDR1 and CDR2 sequences are SGHNT and YYREEE (reference sequence). The CDR3 runs to 15 residues. Germline trimming cut 2 bases from V and 5 bases from J; bases unmatched to any gene: 7. The CDR3 region is CASSLPGGTEDTQYF. The CDR3 coding sequence is TGTGCCAGCAGCTTACCGGGGGGGACCGAAGATACGCAGTATTTT.

Comment on this clone: Compared with germline, one end of the junction differs, possibly owing to a read error. Other DNA sequences of this sample code for an identical CDR3. The chain employs TRBV29-1 and TRBJ1-4; D is unclear. There are 14 residues in the CDR3. Per germline, CDR1 SQVTM and CDR2 ANQGSEA. CDR3 amino acids: CSVISRTTNEKLFF. The CDR3 coding sequence is TGCAGCGTGATTAGTCGAACAACTAATGAAAAACTATTTTTT.

This chain uses TRBV7-7 with TRBJ2-5; D possibly corresponds to TRBD2 (5 bases). Germline V lookup: CDR1 SSHAT, CDR2 FNYEAQ (reference sequence). This CDR3 is built from 14 residues. Trimming cost V 5 bases and J 2 bases, with 12 bases left between them. For the CDR3, the DNA is TGTGCCAGCAGCCGCCTCTCGGGACAAGAGACCCAGTACTTC. Its protein product is CASSRLSGQETQYF.